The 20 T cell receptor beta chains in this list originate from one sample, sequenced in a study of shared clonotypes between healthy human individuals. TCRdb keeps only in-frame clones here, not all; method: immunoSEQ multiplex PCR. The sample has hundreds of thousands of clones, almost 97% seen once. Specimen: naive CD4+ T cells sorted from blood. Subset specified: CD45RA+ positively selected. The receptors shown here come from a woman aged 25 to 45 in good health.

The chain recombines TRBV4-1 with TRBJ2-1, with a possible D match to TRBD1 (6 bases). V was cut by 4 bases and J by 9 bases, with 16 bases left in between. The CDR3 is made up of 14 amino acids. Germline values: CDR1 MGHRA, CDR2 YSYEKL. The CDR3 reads CASSRLPGVSEQFF. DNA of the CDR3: TGCGCCAGCAGCCGCCTGCCAGGGGTGAGTGAGCAGTTCTTC.

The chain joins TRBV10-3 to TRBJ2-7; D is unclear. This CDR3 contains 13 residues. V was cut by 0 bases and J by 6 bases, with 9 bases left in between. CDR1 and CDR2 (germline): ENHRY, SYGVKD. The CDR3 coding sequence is TGTGCCATCAGTGAGTCGAACTCGCCCGAGCAGTACTTC. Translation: CAISESNSPEQYF.

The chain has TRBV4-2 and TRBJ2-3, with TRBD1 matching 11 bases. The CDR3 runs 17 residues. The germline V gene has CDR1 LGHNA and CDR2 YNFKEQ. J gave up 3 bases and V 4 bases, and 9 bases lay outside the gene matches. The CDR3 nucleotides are TGTGCCAGCAGCCCAAGGTGGGGACAGGGGGGGACAGATACGCAGTATTTT. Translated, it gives CASSPRWGQGGTDTQYF.

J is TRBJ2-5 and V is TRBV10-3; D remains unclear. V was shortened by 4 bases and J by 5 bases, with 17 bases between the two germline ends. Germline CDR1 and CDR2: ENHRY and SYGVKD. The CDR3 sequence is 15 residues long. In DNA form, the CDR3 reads TGTGCCATCAGTGTTCCCAGGTCCCCCCTTGAGACCCAGTACTTC. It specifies CAISVPRSPLETQYF.

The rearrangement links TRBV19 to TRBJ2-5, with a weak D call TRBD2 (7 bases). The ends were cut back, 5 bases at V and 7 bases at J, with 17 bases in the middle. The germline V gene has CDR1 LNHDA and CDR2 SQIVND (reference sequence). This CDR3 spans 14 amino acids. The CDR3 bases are TGTGCCAGTAGTTTCCAGCGGGGCAGGGGGACCCAGTACTTC. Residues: CASSFQRGRGTQYF.

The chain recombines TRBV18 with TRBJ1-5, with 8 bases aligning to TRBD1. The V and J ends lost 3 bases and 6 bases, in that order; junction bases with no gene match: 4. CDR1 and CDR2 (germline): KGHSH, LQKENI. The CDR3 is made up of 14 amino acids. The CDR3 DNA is TGTGCCAGCTCACCGGACAGGGCCCCTCAGCCCCAGCATTTT. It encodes CASSPDRAPQPQHF.

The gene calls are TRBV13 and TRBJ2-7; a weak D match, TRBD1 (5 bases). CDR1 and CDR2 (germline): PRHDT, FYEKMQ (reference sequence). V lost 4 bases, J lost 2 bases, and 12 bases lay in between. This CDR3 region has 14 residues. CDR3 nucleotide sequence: TGTGCCAGCAGCTGGAATGTAGGGGCCTACGAGCAGTACTTC. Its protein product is CASSWNVGAYEQYF.

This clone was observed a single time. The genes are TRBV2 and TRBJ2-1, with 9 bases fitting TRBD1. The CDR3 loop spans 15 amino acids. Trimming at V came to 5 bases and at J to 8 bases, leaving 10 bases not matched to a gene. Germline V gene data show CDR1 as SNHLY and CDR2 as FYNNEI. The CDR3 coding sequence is TGTGCCAGCAGTCACGCCGGGACAGGGACTCATGAGCAGTTCTTC. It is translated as CASSHAGTGTHEQFF. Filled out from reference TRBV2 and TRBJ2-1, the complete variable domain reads EPEVTQTPSHQVTQMGQEVILRCVPISNHLYFYWYRQILGQKVEFLVSFYNNEISEKSEIFDDQFSVERPDGSNFTLKIRSTKLEDSAMYFCASSHAGTGTHEQFFGPGTRLTVL.

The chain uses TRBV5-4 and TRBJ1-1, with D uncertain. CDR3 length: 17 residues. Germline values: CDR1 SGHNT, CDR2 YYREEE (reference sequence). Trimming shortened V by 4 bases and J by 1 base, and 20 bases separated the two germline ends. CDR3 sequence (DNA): TGTGCCAGCAGCGCAGGAAGAAGTCTGGGGAGGAACACTGAAGCTTTCTTT. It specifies CASSAGRSLGRNTEAFF.

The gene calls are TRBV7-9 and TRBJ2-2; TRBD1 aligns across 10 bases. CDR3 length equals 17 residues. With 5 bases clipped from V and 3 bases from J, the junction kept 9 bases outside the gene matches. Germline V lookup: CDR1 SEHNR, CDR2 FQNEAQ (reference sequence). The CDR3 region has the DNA TGTGCCAGCAGCGAGACAGGGGGCTCGGGATACACCGGGGAGCTGTTTTTT. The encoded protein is CASSETGGSGYTGELFF.

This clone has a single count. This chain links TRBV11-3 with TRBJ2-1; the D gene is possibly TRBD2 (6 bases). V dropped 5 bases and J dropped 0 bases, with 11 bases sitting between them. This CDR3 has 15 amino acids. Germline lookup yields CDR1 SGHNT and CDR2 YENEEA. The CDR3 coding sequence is TGTGCCAGCAGCGCTGGGCGGGGCTCCTACAATGAGCAGTTCTTC. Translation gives CASSAGRGSYNEQFF. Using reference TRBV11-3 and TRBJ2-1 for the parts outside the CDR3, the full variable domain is EAGVVQSPRYKIIEKKQPVAFWCNPISGHNTLYWYLQNLGQGPELLIRYENEEAVDDSQLPKDRFSAERLKGVDSTLKIQPAELGDSAVYLCASSAGRGSYNEQFFGPGTRLTVL.

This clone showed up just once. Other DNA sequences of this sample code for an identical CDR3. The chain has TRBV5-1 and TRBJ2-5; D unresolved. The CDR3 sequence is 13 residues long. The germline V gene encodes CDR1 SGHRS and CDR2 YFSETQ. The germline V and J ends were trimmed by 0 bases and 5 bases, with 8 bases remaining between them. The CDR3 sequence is CASSLAGGETQYF. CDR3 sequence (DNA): TGCGCCAGCAGCTTGGCCGGCGGTGAGACCCAGTACTTC.

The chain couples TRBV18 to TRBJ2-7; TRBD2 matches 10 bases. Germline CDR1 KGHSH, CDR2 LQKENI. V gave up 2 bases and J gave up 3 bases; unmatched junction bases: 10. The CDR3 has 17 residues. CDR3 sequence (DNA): TGTGCCAGCTCACCAGTCACTAGCGGGATTCCCCTCTACGAGCAGTACTTC. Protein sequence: CASSPVTSGIPLYEQYF.

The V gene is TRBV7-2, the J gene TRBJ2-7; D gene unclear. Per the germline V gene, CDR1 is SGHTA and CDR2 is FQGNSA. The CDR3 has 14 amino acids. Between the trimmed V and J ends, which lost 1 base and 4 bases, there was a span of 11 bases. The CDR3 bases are TGTGCCAGCAGCTTAGGTCCAGGATTATACGAGCAGTACTTC. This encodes CASSLGPGLYEQYF.

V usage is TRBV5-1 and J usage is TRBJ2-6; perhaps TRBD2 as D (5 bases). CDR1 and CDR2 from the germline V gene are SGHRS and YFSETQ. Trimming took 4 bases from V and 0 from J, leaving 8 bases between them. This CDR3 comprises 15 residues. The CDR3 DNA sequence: TGCGCCAGCAGCCAGCGGCCCTCTGGGGCCAACGTCCTGACTTTC. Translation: CASSQRPSGANVLTF.

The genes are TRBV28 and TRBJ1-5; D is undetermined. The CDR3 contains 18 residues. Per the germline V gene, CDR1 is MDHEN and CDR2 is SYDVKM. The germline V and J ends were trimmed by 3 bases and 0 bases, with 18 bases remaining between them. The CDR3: CASSLKGTTFNSNQPQHF. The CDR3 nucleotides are TGTGCCAGCAGTTTGAAGGGCACTACTTTTAATAGCAATCAGCCCCAGCATTTT.

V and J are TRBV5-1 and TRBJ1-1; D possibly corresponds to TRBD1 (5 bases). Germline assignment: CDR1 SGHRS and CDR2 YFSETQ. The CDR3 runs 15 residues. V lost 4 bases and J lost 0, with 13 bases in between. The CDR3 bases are TGCGCCAGCAGCACCGGGGACCTCGTGAACACTGAAGCTTTCTTT. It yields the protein CASSTGDLVNTEAFF.

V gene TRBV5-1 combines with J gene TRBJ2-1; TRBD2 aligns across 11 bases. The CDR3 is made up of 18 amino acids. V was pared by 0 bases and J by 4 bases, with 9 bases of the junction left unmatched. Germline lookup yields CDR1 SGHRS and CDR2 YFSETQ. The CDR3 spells CASSLGGLLAGGYNEQFF. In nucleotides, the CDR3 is TGCGCCAGCAGCTTGGGAGGCCTGCTAGCGGGAGGTTACAATGAGCAGTTCTTC.

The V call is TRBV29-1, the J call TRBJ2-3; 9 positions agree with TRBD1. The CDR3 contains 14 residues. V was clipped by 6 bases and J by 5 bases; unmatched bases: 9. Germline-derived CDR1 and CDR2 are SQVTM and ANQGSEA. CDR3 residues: CSVGGGQGLDTQYF. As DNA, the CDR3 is TGCAGCGTGGGGGGGGGACAGGGCTTAGATACGCAGTATTTT.

CDR3 protein: CASSATWGGNDYEQFF. The CDR3 DNA is TGTGCCAGCAGCGCGACATGGGGCGGGAACGATTATGAGCAGTTCTTC. V is TRBV9 and J is TRBJ2-1, with D possibly TRBD2 on 6 matching bases. V gave up 3 bases and J gave up 8 bases, with 21 bases separating them. The length of the CDR3 is 16 residues. Looked up from germline, CDR1 is SGDLS and CDR2 is YYNGEE.